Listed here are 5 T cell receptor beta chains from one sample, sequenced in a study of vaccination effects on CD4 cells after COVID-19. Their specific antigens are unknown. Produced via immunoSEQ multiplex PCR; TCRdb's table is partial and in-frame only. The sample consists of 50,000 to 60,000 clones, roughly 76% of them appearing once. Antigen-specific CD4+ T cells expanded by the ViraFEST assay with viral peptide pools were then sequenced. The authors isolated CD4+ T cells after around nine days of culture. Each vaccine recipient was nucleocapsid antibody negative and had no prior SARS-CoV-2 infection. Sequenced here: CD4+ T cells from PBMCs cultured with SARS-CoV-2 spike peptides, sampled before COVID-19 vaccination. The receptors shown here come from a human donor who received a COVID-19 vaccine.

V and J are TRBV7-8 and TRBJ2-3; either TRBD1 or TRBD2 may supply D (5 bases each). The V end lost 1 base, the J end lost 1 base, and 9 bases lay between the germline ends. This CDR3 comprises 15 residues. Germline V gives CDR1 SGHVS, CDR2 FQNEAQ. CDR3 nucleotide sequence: TGTGCCAGCAGCTTAGGGTCGGGACGCACAGATACGCAGTATTTT. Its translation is CASSLGSGRTDTQYF.

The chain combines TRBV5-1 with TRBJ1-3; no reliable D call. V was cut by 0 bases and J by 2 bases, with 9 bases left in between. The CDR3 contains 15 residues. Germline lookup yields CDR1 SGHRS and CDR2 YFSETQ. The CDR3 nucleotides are TGCGCCAGCAGCTTGGACCTAAACGCTGGAAACACCATATATTTT. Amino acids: CASSLDLNAGNTIYF.

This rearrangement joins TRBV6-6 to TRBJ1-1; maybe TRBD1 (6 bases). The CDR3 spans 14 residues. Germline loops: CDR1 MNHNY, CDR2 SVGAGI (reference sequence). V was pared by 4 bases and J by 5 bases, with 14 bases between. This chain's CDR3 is CASSSPKGQTEAFF. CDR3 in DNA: TGTGCCAGCAGTTCTCCAAAAGGACAGACTGAAGCTTTCTTT.

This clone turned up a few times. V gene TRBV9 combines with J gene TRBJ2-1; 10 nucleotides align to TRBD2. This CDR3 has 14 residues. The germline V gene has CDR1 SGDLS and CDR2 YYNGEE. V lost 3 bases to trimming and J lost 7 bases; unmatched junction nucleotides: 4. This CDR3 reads CASSGGLASNEQFF. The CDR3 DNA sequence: TGTGCCAGCAGCGGGGGACTAGCGTCGAATGAGCAGTTCTTC.

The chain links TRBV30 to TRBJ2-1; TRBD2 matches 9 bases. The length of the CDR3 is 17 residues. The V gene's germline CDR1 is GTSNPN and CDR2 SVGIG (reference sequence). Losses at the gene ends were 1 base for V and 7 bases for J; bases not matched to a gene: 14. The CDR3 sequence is CAWSDLWGREGRNEQFF. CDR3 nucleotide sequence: TGTGCCTGGAGTGACCTTTGGGGGCGGGAGGGTAGAAATGAGCAGTTCTTC. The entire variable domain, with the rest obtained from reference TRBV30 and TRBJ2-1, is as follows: SQTIHQWPATLVQPVGSPLSLECTVEGTSNPNLYWYRQAAGRGLQLLFYSVGIGQISSEVPQNLSASRPQDRQFILSSKKLLLSDSGFYLCAWSDLWGREGRNEQFFGPGTRLTVL.